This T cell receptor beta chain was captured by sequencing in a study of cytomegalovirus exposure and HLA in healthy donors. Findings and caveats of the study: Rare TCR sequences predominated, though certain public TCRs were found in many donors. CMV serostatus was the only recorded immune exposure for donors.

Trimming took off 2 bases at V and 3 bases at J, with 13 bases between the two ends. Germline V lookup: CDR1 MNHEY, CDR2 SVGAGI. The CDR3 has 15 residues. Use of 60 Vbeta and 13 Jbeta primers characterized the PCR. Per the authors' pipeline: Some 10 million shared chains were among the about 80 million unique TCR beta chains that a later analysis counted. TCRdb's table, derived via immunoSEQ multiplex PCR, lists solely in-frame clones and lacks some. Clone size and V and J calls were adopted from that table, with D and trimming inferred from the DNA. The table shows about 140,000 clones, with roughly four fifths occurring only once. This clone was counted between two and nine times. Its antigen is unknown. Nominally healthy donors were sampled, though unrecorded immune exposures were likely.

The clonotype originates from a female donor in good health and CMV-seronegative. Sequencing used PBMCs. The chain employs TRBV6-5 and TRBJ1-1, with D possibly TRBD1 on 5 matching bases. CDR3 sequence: CASSYRSVGDTEAFF. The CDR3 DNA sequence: TGTGCCAGCAGTTACCGATCGGTAGGGGACACTGAAGCTTTCTTT.